The clone carrying this T cell receptor (beta chain) was observed many times. Antigen: not known. V lost 0 bases, J lost 4 bases, and 5 bases lay in between. The CDR3 totals 12 residues. Germline CDR1 reads SGHNT; CDR2 reads YYREEE (reference sequence). The data were taken from a study of human T cells and chemical hapten exposure. Background on the study: Mostly female, the patients presented with alopecia areata, totalis or universalis.

General study results and limits: Donors had alopecia, so their immune response may differ from healthy people's. Sensitizing to DPC left TCRs with a frequency above 1 in 1000 unaltered.

In the library, unique molecular identifiers were attached to individual cDNA molecules. TCRdb re-derived calls from the RACE reads in MiXCR, one entry per CDR3 protein. The profile shows about 380,000 distinct CDR3 sequences, roughly 5% of them singletons. Time point described: pre-sensitization, week 0. Treatment in this sample: therapeutic diphenylcyclopropenone sensitization with weekly scalp DPC. The chain joins TRBV5-4 to TRBJ2-7; D remains unclear. The receptor was derived from a woman aged 45-60 years with alopecia areata. Some clones in this sample may be carry-over from other donors' samples. Sample: whole blood, taken in connection with sensitization to the hapten diphenylcyclopropenone (DPC). The CDR3 is CASSLEPYEQYF. The DNA of the CDR3 is TGTGCCAGCAGCTTGGAACCATACGAGCAGTACTTC.